This T cell receptor (beta chain) was sequenced in a study of blood T cell repertoires in COVID-19. Study as a whole: Both acute and convalescent COVID-19 samples were obtained from the United States, Italy and Spain. Sources were T cells, B-cell-depleted T cells, or PBMCs; the material itself was cDNA or gDNA.

Methods used by the authors: Scientists estimated how many nucleated cells there were by amplifying reference gene primers. Generated by immunoSEQ multiplex PCR, the TCRdb table keeps only in-frame clones and is missing some. V and J calls and clone size are copied from that table; D and trimming were computed from the DNA. This sample carries about 120,000 clones, around four fifths of them seen once, and the ten largest clones take approximately 2.1%. The germline V gene has CDR1 KGHSH and CDR2 LQKENI. The V gene lost 6 bases and the J gene lost 9 bases, with 15 bases spanning the gap. The CDR3 totals 13 residues.

The material sequenced was peripheral blood. This receptor was obtained from a man aged 25-45 years with acute or convalescent COVID-19. The V call is TRBV18, the J call TRBJ2-1; D is perhaps TRBD2 (6 bases). CDR3 DNA sequence: TGTGCCAGCTCGCCTATGCCGGAGGGTGAGCAGTTCTTC. This encodes CASSPMPEGEQFF.